One and the same sample provided the 19 T cell receptor beta chains below, sequenced in a study of shared clonotypes between healthy human individuals. Only in-frame clones appear in the TCRdb table, and some are missing; sequencing was by immunoSEQ multiplex PCR. The sample includes about 2.4 million clones, approximately 93% of them seen just once. Specimen: naive CD4+ T cells from PBMCs. Subset: CD45RA+ positively selected. These receptors all stem from a man aged 18 to 29 in good health. Some clones in this sample may be carry-over from other donors' samples.

V is TRBV19 and J is TRBJ1-5; a possible D gene is TRBD1 (5 bases). CDR1 and CDR2 (germline): LNHDA, SQIVND (reference sequence). V was pared by 6 bases and J by 0 bases, with 9 bases between. This CDR3 is built from 14 residues. CDR3 protein: CASRDISSNQPQHF. CDR3 nucleotides: TGTGCCAGTAGGGACATTTCTAGCAATCAGCCCCAGCATTTT.

The genes are TRBV29-1 and TRBJ2-5; 8 bases are a match to TRBD2. The CDR3 length is 13 residues. Germline CDR1 and CDR2: SQVTM and ANQGSEA. V shed 3 bases, J shed 3 bases, and the junction held 3 bases outside the gene matches. CDR3 region: CSVDSGGEETQYF. The DNA of the CDR3 is TGCAGCGTTGATTCGGGAGGGGAAGAGACCCAGTACTTC.

The chain's CDR3 is CASTEGGPNQPQHF. The CDR3, as DNA: TGTGCCAGCACCGAAGGAGGGCCAAATCAGCCCCAGCATTTT. The chain couples TRBV6-1 to TRBJ1-5; D remains unclear. CDR3 size: 14 residues. Germline V CDR1 and CDR2: MNHNS, SASEGT. V was clipped by 7 bases and J by 4 bases, with 14 bases between them.

The chain carries TRBV5-4 and TRBJ1-2; unclear D gene. CDR1 is SGHNT, CDR2 YYREEE, per germline (reference sequence). CDR3 size: 13 residues. V was clipped by 1 base and J by 7 bases, with 11 bases between them. CDR3 loop: CASSLWQAGGYTF. CDR3 sequence (DNA): TGTGCCAGCAGCTTGTGGCAGGCTGGTGGCTACACCTTC.

The chain links TRBV6-1 to TRBJ2-1; weak D call: TRBD1 (5 bases). The CDR3 totals 13 residues. With 7 bases removed from V and 3 bases from J, the gap between germline ends came to 10 bases. The germline gives CDR1 MNHNS, CDR2 SASEGT. The CDR3 here is CASTVDSYNEQFF. The DNA of the CDR3 is TGTGCCAGCACCGTCGACAGCTACAATGAGCAGTTCTTC.

The J gene is TRBJ2-2, the V gene TRBV19; TRBD2 might be the D (5 bases). The germline CDR1 and CDR2 sequences are LNHDA and SQIVND (reference sequence). The CDR3 is made up of 15 amino acids. V lost 4 bases and J lost 6, with 15 bases in between. The CDR3 nucleotides read TGTGCCAGTAGTAGGCTAGCCCCCGGGGCCGGGGAGCTGTTTTTT. It specifies CASSRLAPGAGELFF.

The chain is built from TRBV5-1 and TRBJ1-2; 10 bases match TRBD1. After removal of 4 bases from V and 4 bases from J, the junction contained 7 bases not matched to a gene. This CDR3 is 15 amino acids long. In germline, CDR1 is SGHRS, CDR2 YFSETQ. Here the CDR3 DNA reads TGCGCCAGCAGCCTCCGACAGGGGGCCGGCTATGGCTACACCTTC. Its translation is CASSLRQGAGYGYTF.

V and J are TRBV2 and TRBJ2-7; TRBD1 matches 7 bases. CDR1 and CDR2 from the germline V gene are SNHLY and FYNNEI. The CDR3 is made up of 14 amino acids. J was trimmed by 2 bases and V by 6 bases; bases with no gene match: 7. The CDR3 coding sequence is TGTGCCAGCAGAAAAGGGACAGCACCCTACGAGCAGTACTTC. It specifies CASRKGTAPYEQYF.

The chain joins TRBV29-1 to TRBJ2-5; tentatively, D is TRBD1 (5 bases). TRBJ2-7 matches the DNA end more closely, so the J call is doubtful. Germline CDR1 is SQVTM and CDR2 is ANQGSEA. The CDR3 contains 11 residues. The CDR3 DNA reads as TGCAGCGTAACACAGGCCTACGAGCAGTACTTC. Protein: CSVTQAYEQYF.

This chain joins TRBV27 and TRBJ2-7; D is unresolved. V lost 5 bases and J 5 bases, leaving 16 bases between the germline ends. This CDR3 is built from 14 residues. Germline CDR1 and CDR2: MNHEY and SMNVEV (reference sequence). The CDR3 is CASSMTLRRDEQYF. CDR3 nucleotide sequence: TGTGCCAGCAGTATGACCCTTCGAAGGGACGAGCAGTACTTC.

The CDR3 is CASSSGTGVYEQYF. In nucleotides, the CDR3 is TGTGCCAGCAGCTCCGGGACAGGGGTCTACGAGCAGTACTTC. This sequence joins TRBV28 and TRBJ2-7; 10 nucleotides line up with TRBD1. The V gene end was trimmed by 6 bases and the J gene end by 3 bases; junction bases not matched to a gene: 5. CDR1 and CDR2 (germline): MDHEN, SYDVKM. The length of the CDR3 is 14 residues.

The chain couples TRBV5-4 to TRBJ1-3; the D is unclear. V was shortened by 7 bases and J by 2 bases, with 10 bases between the two germline ends. The CDR3 totals 13 residues. Germline CDR1 and CDR2: SGHNT and YYREEE (reference sequence). In DNA, the CDR3 is TGTGCCAGCGGGGTTAGGGCTGGAAACACCATATATTTT. This translates into CASGVRAGNTIYF.

V is TRBV4-1 and J is TRBJ1-5; D unclear. Germline values: CDR1 MGHRA, CDR2 YSYEKL. The CDR3 is 13 amino acids. Trimming took 0 bases from V and 7 from J, leaving 7 bases between them. As DNA, the CDR3 is TGCGCCAGCAGCCAAGATAACGGACAGCCCCAGCATTTT. This translates into CASSQDNGQPQHF.

CDR3 coding DNA: TGTGCCAGCAGCGTCCACCAGAACACTGAAGCTTTCTTT. This gives the protein CASSVHQNTEAFF. The chain recombines TRBV9 with TRBJ1-1, with D uncertain. Trimming stripped 2 bases from V and 1 base from J, with 6 bases between. The length of the CDR3 is 13 residues. Germline V gene data show CDR1 as SGDLS and CDR2 as YYNGEE.

The genes are TRBV9 and TRBJ1-1; 8 bases map to TRBD1. Trimming cost V 6 bases and J 4 bases; bases outside gene matches: 8. The CDR3 is 14 residues long. The germline V gene encodes CDR1 SGDLS and CDR2 YYNGEE. Here the CDR3 DNA reads TGTGCCAGCACCCAGACAGGGGTGGCCACTGAAGCTTTCTTT. Protein sequence: CASTQTGVATEAFF. The full variable domain, its missing parts supplied by reference TRBV9 and TRBJ1-1, is DSGVTQTPKHLITATGQRVTLRCSPRSGDLSVYWYQQSLDQGLQFLIQYYNGEERAKGNILERFSAQQFPDLHSELNLSSLELGDSALYFCASTQTGVATEAFFGQGTRLTVV.

To note about this clone: Other DNA sequences in this specimen translate into the identical CDR3. The genes are TRBV28 and TRBJ2-1; 14 bases are shared with TRBD2. V shed 4 bases, J shed 6 bases, and the junction held 2 bases outside the gene matches. This CDR3 has 15 amino acids. The germline V gene encodes CDR1 MDHEN and CDR2 SYDVKM. CDR3 sequence (DNA): TGTGCCAGCAGTTCGGGACTAGCGGGAGTCAATGAGCAGTTCTTC. Translated, it gives CASSSGLAGVNEQFF.

The chain joins TRBV19 to TRBJ2-3, with D possibly TRBD2 on 5 matching bases. Trimming stripped 6 bases from V and 2 bases from J, with 15 bases between. CDR1 is LNHDA, CDR2 SQIVND, per germline (reference sequence). The CDR3 length is 15 residues. The CDR3 spells CASRDRGHSTDTQYF. The CDR3 DNA sequence: TGTGCCAGTAGGGACCGGGGTCACTCCACAGATACGCAGTATTTT.

V and J are TRBV11-2 and TRBJ2-5; 7 bases line up with TRBD2. Germline V gene data show CDR1 as SGHAT and CDR2 as FQNNGV. CDR3 length equals 15 residues. Trimming removed 4 bases from V and 0 bases from J; junction bases left unmatched: 5. The CDR3 loop reads CASSWGGSNQETQYF. DNA of the CDR3: TGTGCCAGCAGCTGGGGCGGGAGTAACCAAGAGACCCAGTACTTC.

In nucleotides, the CDR3 is TGTGCCAGCAGCGGACAGGGGGCCAACACCGGGGAGCTGTTTTTT. It is translated as CASSGQGANTGELFF. The genes are TRBV2 and TRBJ2-2; 11 positions match TRBD1. CDR3 length: 15 amino acids. The germline V gene has CDR1 SNHLY and CDR2 FYNNEI. Trimming removed 6 bases from V and 2 bases from J; junction bases left unmatched: 2.